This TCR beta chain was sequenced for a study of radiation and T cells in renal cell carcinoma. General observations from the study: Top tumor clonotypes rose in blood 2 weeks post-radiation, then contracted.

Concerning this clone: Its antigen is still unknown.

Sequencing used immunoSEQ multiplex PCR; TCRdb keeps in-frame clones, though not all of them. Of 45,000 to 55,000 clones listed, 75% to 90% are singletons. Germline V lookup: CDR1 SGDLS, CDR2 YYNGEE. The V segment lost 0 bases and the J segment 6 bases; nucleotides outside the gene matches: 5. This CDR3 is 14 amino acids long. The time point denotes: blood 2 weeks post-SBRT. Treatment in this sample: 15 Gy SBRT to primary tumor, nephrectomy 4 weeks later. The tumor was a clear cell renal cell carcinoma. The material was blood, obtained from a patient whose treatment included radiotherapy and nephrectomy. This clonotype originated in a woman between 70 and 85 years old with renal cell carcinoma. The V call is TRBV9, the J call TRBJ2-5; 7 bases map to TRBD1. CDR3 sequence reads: CASSVEGAGQTQYF. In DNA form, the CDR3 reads TGTGCCAGCAGCGTAGAGGGGGCCGGTCAGACCCAGTACTTC.